This T cell receptor (beta chain) is drawn from a study of Ad26.COV2.S vaccination and SARS-CoV-2 variants (dated by TCRdb to about 2021). In the study overall: Donors in the vaccine arm were drawn from COV1001, a multicentre, randomized, double-blind, placebo-controlled phase I-IIa trial testing Ad26.COV2.S in healthy adults. Investigators remained blinded to trial group allocation during experiments and outcome assessment. A total of about 30 samples were included in the TCR-sequenced set, comprising approximately 20 Ad26.COV2.S vaccine recipients, 5 placebo recipients and 8 SARS-CoV-2 convalescent individuals. Ad26.COV2.S was given intramuscularly at 5x10^10 or 1x10^11 viral particles, as a single shot or as two shots 56 days apart. Participants in the trial were split at random into five groups of five each, receiving low-dose or high-dose Ad26.COV2.S once or twice, or else placebo on both occasions. The specificity and breadth of SARS-CoV-2-reactive T cell receptors after Ad26.COV2.S vaccination were assessed by TCRbeta repertoire sequencing. Overall study results and their limits: Higher spike-specific TCR breadth was observed in Ad26.COV2.S recipients than in placebo recipients (P = 0.0014). It was noted by the authors that total T cell responses may have been underestimated by the TCR breadth and depth analyses. After vaccination, spike-specific CD8+ and CD4+ T cell responses were reported to show substantial breadth. Vaccine and placebo recipients had similar non-spike TCR breadth, a finding consistent with the vaccine containing only spike. The study was not powered to compare responses between vaccine doses or regimens.

The treatment or condition label here, explained by the study, means: over 15 received Ad26.COV2.S at low or high dose, single or two shots; about 5 received placebo; per-sample allocation not given. Repertoires of vaccine and placebo recipients were sequenced from samples collected on day 63 after the first injection. Between 29 July and 7 August 2020, Cohort 1b enrolled fewer than 30 adults aged 18-55 years at one site in Boston, USA. Ad26.COV2.S was a replication-incompetent adenovirus type 26 vector that expressed a prefusion-stabilized SARS-CoV-2 spike protein derived from the original Wuhan strain. Points on this clone: This receptor's antigen is unknown. Base qualities are missing; no much larger clone stands one base away.

The germline V end is reduced by 4 bases and the J end by 4 bases; junction bases left unmatched: 7. Spanning cysteine to phenylalanine, the CDR3 consists of 16 amino acids. Of the read, only the CDR3 DNA is kept; its 48 bases are in frame from base 1. The germline V gene (reference sequence) sets CDR1 to SEHNR and CDR2 to FQNEAQ. The immunoSEQ Assay was used to sequence TCRbeta CDR3 regions. After extraction, genomic DNA underwent amplification by bias-controlled multiplex PCR, followed by high-throughput sequencing. For the original study's pipeline: Collapsing and filtering of sequences were performed to quantify the absolute abundance of each unique TCRbeta CDR3 region. T cell fraction was estimated by normalizing TCRbeta template counts to usable DNA, with usable DNA measured through amplification of reference genes found in all nucleated cells. Repertoire TCRs were annotated as SARS-CoV-2-specific when V gene, CDR3 amino acid sequence and J gene were exactly matched to a known reactive TCR set. The reference SARS-CoV-2 TCR set was obtained from MIRA and was filtered for enrichment in COVID-19-positive ImmuneCODE repertoires, whereby public or cross-reactive TCRs were removed. Based on the MIRA antigens, annotated TCRs were further analysed at the level of specific ORF or position within ORF. Depth was the summed frequency of annotated unique rearrangements, while breadth was defined as annotated unique rearrangements over total unique productive rearrangements. TCR breadth was compared between groups using two-sided Wilcoxon rank-sum tests. TCRdb re-hosts the immuneACCESS table, in-frame sequences only. Its copies lack some clones; in the studies checked, an unresolved V gene accounts for under half of them, and the cause for the rest is not known. D and trimming were read from the DNA, whereas the V and J calls and clone size are those reported in that table. In this sample the table shows about 350,000 clones, about 86% of which occur a single time. The ten largest clones add up to roughly 10% of the sample.

The starting material was peripheral blood, obtained in a trial of Ad26.COV2.S vaccine versus placebo. Recombination joined TRBV7-9 with TRBJ2-1; 10 of the junction bases match TRBD1. This sequence was found in a person between 18 and 65 years old who received the Ad26.COV2.S COVID-19 vaccine or a placebo. In nucleotides, the sequence is TGTGCCAGCAGCTGGGGGGACAGGGGCTCTTACAATGAGCAGTTCTTC. Translated, it gives CASSWGDRGSYNEQFF.